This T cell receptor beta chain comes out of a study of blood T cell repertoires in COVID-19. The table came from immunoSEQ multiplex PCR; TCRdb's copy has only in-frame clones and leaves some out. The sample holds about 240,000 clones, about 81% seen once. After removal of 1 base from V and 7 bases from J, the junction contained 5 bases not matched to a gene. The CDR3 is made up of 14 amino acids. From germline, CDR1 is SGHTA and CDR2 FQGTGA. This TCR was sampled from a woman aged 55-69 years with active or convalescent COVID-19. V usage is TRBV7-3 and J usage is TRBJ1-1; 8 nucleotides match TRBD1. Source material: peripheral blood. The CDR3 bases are TGTGCCAGCAGCTTAAAGACAGGGGAGATTGAAGCTTTCTTT. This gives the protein CASSLKTGEIEAFF.